The 3 T cell receptor beta chains in this list originate from one sample, sequenced in a study of regulatory T cells in long-lasting Graves disease. Time point: newly diagnosed GD, antithyroid drugs for less than 3 months. PBMC RNA was the source of the TCR library. Libraries of TCR beta came from iRepertoire HTBI primers plus Arm-PCR of CDR3 regions. MiXCR was run by TCRdb on the multiplex PCR reads, yielding one entry per CDR3 protein. The data hold some 600,000 distinct CDR3 sequences, with 15% to 20% observed a single time. The data also belong to a second study, concerning T cells in Graves' hyperthyroidism and ophthalmopathy.

The sequencing here drew on peripheral blood mononuclear cells (PBMCs), taken at new diagnosis, from a patient treated with antithyroid drugs. These receptors originate from a man between 18 and 35 years old with Graves disease.

J is TRBJ2-7 and V is TRBV10-3; D might be TRBD2 (6 bases). V lost 4 bases and J 1 base, leaving 20 bases between the germline ends. CDR1 and CDR2 (germline): ENHRY, SYGVKD. This CDR3 comprises 17 residues. The CDR3 nucleotides are TGTGCCATCAGTGTCTATTTGGAGGGGCGGGGATCCTACGAGCAGTACTTC. Translated: CAISVYLEGRGSYEQYF.

V usage is TRBV6-5 and J usage is TRBJ1-4; D ambiguous. The length of the CDR3 is 16 residues. V lost 6 bases to trimming and J lost 0 bases, with 14 bases between them. CDR1 and CDR2 from the germline V gene are MNHEY and SVGAGI. The CDR3 is CASRQNIRTTNEKLFF. The CDR3 DNA sequence: TGTGCCAGCAGGCAGAATATAAGGACAACTAATGAAAAACTGTTTTTT.

This clonotype was recorded a few times. The rearrangement uses TRBV6-1 and TRBJ2-4; TRBD2 matches 8 bases. The CDR3 covers 16 residues. The J segment lost 8 bases and the V segment lost 0 bases, leaving 9 bases of the junction unmatched. The V gene's germline CDR1 is MNHNS and CDR2 SASEGT. CDR3: CASSEAPSGSQDIQYF. CDR3 coding DNA: TGTGCCAGCAGTGAAGCTCCGAGCGGGAGCCAAGACATTCAGTACTTC.